This record concerns one T cell receptor (beta chain) sequence. The antigen remains unidentified. The germline V gene has CDR1 SEHNR and CDR2 FQNEAQ (reference sequence). Trimming cost V 5 bases and J 1 base, with 5 bases left between them. The length of the CDR3 is 12 residues. The entry originates in a study of T cell repertoires in cytomegalovirus infection. Across the whole study: Researchers turned to recently identified HLA-C-restricted CMV epitopes as well as well-studied HLA-B-restricted ones. Shared public TCR beta signatures pointed to both CMV infection and a matching HLA type.

TCRdb itself ran the reads through MiXCR, one entry per CDR3 protein. The sample lists approximately 150,000 distinct CDR3 sequences, less than 25% occurring once. General observations from the study: People with CMV and the relevant HLA were identified by cumulative public TCR beta family frequency. What dominated the ex vivo response were HLA-C-restricted CMV-specific TCR beta clonotypes.

J is TRBJ1-1 and V is TRBV7-9; no clear D gene. The clonotype was recovered from a human donor in good health (CMV status not recorded). Some clones in this sample may be carry-over from other donors' samples. The specimen comprised CD8+ T cells from cultured PBMCs, sampled from culture after CMV antigen stimulation. The CDR3 loop is CASSRTNTEAFF. DNA for the CDR3: TGTGCCAGCAGCCGGACGAACACTGAAGCTTTCTTT.